One sample yielded the 28 T cell receptor beta chains listed below, sequenced in a study of T cells in Graves' hyperthyroidism and ophthalmopathy. RNA transcripts provided the source from which TCR beta CDR3 regions were amplified. The HTBI primer set was used in a first-round RT-PCR of the TCR CDR3. TCRdb redid the calling of the multiplex PCR reads with MiXCR, one entry per CDR3 protein. The sample records approximately 640,000 distinct CDR3 sequences, under 20% being singletons. The sample taken for sequencing was blood. The receptors derive from a woman aged 25-40 years with Graves' hyperthyroidism.

This clonotype was detected many times. As DNA, the CDR3 is TGCAGTGCTAGAGATGAAGGCGGAGGGGCACACACAGATACGCAGTATTTT. Protein: CSARDEGGGAHTDTQYF. V is TRBV20-1 and J is TRBJ2-3; possible D gene TRBD2, 6 bases. The V gene's germline CDR1 is DFQATT and CDR2 SNEGSKA (reference sequence). The V end lost 0 bases, the J end lost 2 bases, and 18 bases lay between the germline ends. There are 17 residues in the CDR3.

Many counts were recorded for this clonotype. J is TRBJ1-2 and V is TRBV6-1; no reliable D call. CDR1 MNHNS and CDR2 SASEGT come from the germline V gene. V dropped 6 bases and J dropped 3 bases, with 5 bases sitting between them. This CDR3 region has 11 residues. DNA for the CDR3: TGTGCCAGCAGGGATTACTATGGCTACACCTTC. This gives the protein CASRDYYGYTF.

This clonotype was detected ten times or more. This chain uses TRBV7-2 with TRBJ2-1; 11 positions match TRBD2. From germline, CDR1 is SGHTA and CDR2 FQGNSA. V lost 3 bases and J lost 3; bases outside the gene matches: 7. CDR3 length equals 17 residues. CDR3 DNA sequence: TGTGCCAGCAGCTTTCGGCCCGGGACTAGCGGCTACAATGAGCAGTTCTTC. Amino acids: CASSFRPGTSGYNEQFF.

The chain couples TRBV20-1 to TRBJ2-5, with 12 bases fitting TRBD2. Germline lookup yields CDR1 DFQATT and CDR2 SNEGSKA (reference sequence). J was trimmed by 4 bases and V by 0 bases; bases with no gene match: 6. This CDR3 is 16 amino acids long. CDR3: CSARDPSGLAGETQYF. In nucleotides, the CDR3 is TGCAGTGCTAGAGACCCCTCGGGACTAGCGGGAGAGACCCAGTACTTC.

V gene TRBV4-1 combines with J gene TRBJ1-1; D uncertain. Germline CDR1 reads MGHRA; CDR2 reads YSYEKL. The CDR3 totals 14 residues. V was shortened by 2 bases and J by 1 base, with 8 bases between the two germline ends. CDR3 DNA sequence: TGCGCCAGCAGCCAAAACATACAGAACACTGAAGCTTTCTTT. Its protein product is CASSQNIQNTEAFF.

This clonotype appeared a single time. The chain carries TRBV7-9 and TRBJ2-5, with D perhaps TRBD2 (5 bases). The germline V gene encodes CDR1 SEHNR and CDR2 FQNEAQ (reference sequence). V lost 8 bases and J lost 5, with 9 bases in between. The CDR3 extends over 11 amino acids. The CDR3 here is CASAPGETQYF. The CDR3 nucleotides are TGTGCCAGCGCTCCGGGGGAGACCCAGTACTTC.

The genes are TRBV4-1 and TRBJ1-2, with D unresolved. Germline V CDR1 and CDR2: MGHRA, YSYEKL. The CDR3 is 13 residues long. V lost 0 bases and J lost 4, with 6 bases in between. CDR3 loop: CASSQDGFYGYTF. In DNA, the CDR3 is TGCGCCAGCAGCCAAGATGGGTTCTATGGCTACACCTTC.

This clonotype was recorded at least ten times. The chain joins TRBV9 to TRBJ2-1; a weak D match, TRBD2 (6 bases). The germline V gene encodes CDR1 SGDLS and CDR2 YYNGEE. Trimming cost V 4 bases and J 5 bases, with 19 bases left between them. There are 16 residues in the CDR3. CDR3 DNA: TGTGCCAGCAGCCCCCTGCTCGGGAGTGAGAACAATGAGCAGTTCTTC. Translation: CASSPLLGSENNEQFF. Filled out from reference TRBV9 and TRBJ2-1, the complete variable domain reads DSGVTQTPKHLITATGQRVTLRCSPRSGDLSVYWYQQSLDQGLQFLIQYYNGEERAKGNILERFSAQQFPDLHSELNLSSLELGDSALYFCASSPLLGSENNEQFFGPGTRLTVL.

The gene calls are TRBV29-1 and TRBJ2-1; 13 positions agree with TRBD2. Trimming cost V 5 bases and J 4 bases; bases outside gene matches: 8. Germline V gene data show CDR1 as SQVTM and CDR2 as ANQGSEA. The CDR3 covers 16 residues. The CDR3 bases are TGCAGCGTTTTCGGGACTAGCGGGAAAGGGTACAATGAGCAGTTCTTC. Translation: CSVFGTSGKGYNEQFF.

This clonotype was detected ten times or more. The rearrangement links TRBV18 to TRBJ2-7; D is perhaps TRBD2 (5 bases). Germline V gene sequence: CDR1 KGHSH, CDR2 LQKENI. The CDR3 contains 14 residues. Trimming left V 3 bases short and J 2 bases short, with 11 bases between. The CDR3 nucleotides are TGTGCCAGCTCACCCTTCGACTACCCCTACGAGCAGTACTTC. It encodes CASSPFDYPYEQYF.

As for this clonotype: A junction boundary mismatches the germline segment, possibly from a read error. V gene TRBV4-1 combines with J gene TRBJ2-5; no reliable D call. The CDR3 has 17 amino acids. The V gene's germline CDR1 is MGHRA and CDR2 YSYEKL. The CDR3 DNA reads as TGTGCCAGCAGCCAAGATTATGGACGCATAATCCAAGAGACCCAGTACTTC. This gives the protein CASSQDYGRIIQETQYF.

This clonotype has only one observation. A much larger clonotype is one base distant, so this may be a read error. The rearrangement links TRBV6-9 to TRBJ2-2, with 15 nucleotides matching TRBD2. Germline V gene sequence: CDR1 MNHGY, CDR2 SVAAGI. With V trimmed by 3 bases and J by 5 bases, 7 bases remained unmatched. This CDR3 has 18 residues. The CDR3 DNA reads TGTGCCAGCAGTTACGGGACTAGCGGGAGGAGGAGAACCGGGGAGCTGTTTTTT. This gives the protein CASSYGTSGRRRTGELFF.

The rearrangement joins TRBV3-1 to TRBJ1-2; the match to TRBD1 covers 8 bases. The J segment lost 6 bases and the V segment lost 3 bases, leaving 9 bases of the junction unmatched. This CDR3 contains 15 residues. Germline V gives CDR1 LGHDT, CDR2 YNNKEL (reference sequence). The CDR3 DNA is TGTGCCAGCAGCCACCCCGGACAGGGATTTCATGGCTACACCTTC. Protein: CASSHPGQGFHGYTF.

This clonotype has just a few counts. The chain is built from TRBV6-4 and TRBJ2-1; D is undetermined. Trimming removed 5 bases at V and 3 bases at J, with 8 bases between. Germline assignment: CDR1 MRHNA and CDR2 SNTAGT. This CDR3 comprises 13 residues. The CDR3 bases are TGTGCCAGCAGTAGCGAGAACTACAATGAGCAGTTCTTC. Residues: CASSSENYNEQFF.

The table lists this clonotype with many counts. The J gene is TRBJ2-5, the V gene TRBV28; the match to TRBD2 covers 7 bases. Germline V lookup: CDR1 MDHEN, CDR2 SYDVKM. The CDR3 runs to 16 residues. V shed 6 bases, J shed 4 bases, and the junction held 14 bases outside the gene matches. The CDR3 is CASSPSAGAPAETQYF. DNA of the CDR3: TGTGCCAGCAGCCCTTCGGCGGGAGCCCCCGCAGAGACCCAGTACTTC.

This clonotype has a count of ten or more. The rearrangement joins TRBV28 to TRBJ2-7, with 11 positions matching TRBD2. Germline CDR1 MDHEN, CDR2 SYDVKM. V trimming: 6 bases; J trimming: 4 bases; junction bases outside the gene matches: 5. The CDR3 totals 14 residues. Here the CDR3 DNA reads TGTGCCAGCAGAGAACTAGCGGGAGAGTACGAGCAGTACTTC. Its protein product is CASRELAGEYEQYF. Supplemented by reference TRBV28 and TRBJ2-7, the full variable domain reads DVKVTQSSRYLVKRTGEKVFLECVQDMDHENMFWYRQDPGLGLRLIYFSYDVKMKEKGDIPEGYSVSREKKERFSLILESASTNQTSMYLCASRELAGEYEQYFGPGTRLTVT.

The chain employs TRBV2 and TRBJ2-6; D tentatively reads TRBD1 or TRBD2 (5 bases each). The CDR3 has 14 amino acids. Germline assignment: CDR1 SNHLY and CDR2 FYNNEI. The V end lost 3 bases, the J end lost 2 bases, and 5 bases lay between the germline ends. For the CDR3, the DNA is TGTGCCAGCAGTGAGGGGGCTGGGGCCAACGTCCTGACTTTC. It codes for CASSEGAGANVLTF.

This clonotype has ten or more counts. V usage is TRBV20-1 and J usage is TRBJ1-6; the D gene is possibly TRBD1 (6 bases). Germline V gives CDR1 DFQATT, CDR2 SNEGSKA (reference sequence). CDR3 length: 15 amino acids. V lost 5 bases and J 7 bases, leaving 18 bases between the germline ends. In nucleotides, the CDR3 is TGCAGTGCTGGGGGCGGGGGGGGCCTAAATTCACCCCTCCACTTT. Its protein product is CSAGGGGGLNSPLHF.

This clonotype has ten or more counts. The chain links TRBV6-1 to TRBJ2-7; the D call may be TRBD1 or TRBD2 (5 bases each). Between the trimmed V and J ends, which lost 5 bases and 5 bases, there was a span of 16 bases. The CDR3 is 14 residues long. Per germline, CDR1 MNHNS and CDR2 SASEGT. This CDR3 is CASSPYLGADEQYF. CDR3 sequence (DNA): TGTGCCAGCAGTCCCTACCTCGGGGCCGACGAGCAGTACTTC.

Remarks on this clonotype: A read error may explain this, as a much larger clone is one base away. The rearrangement joins TRBV9 to TRBJ2-7; 12 nucleotides line up with TRBD2. The junction had 5 bases not matched to a gene; V was cut back by 4 bases and J by 0 bases. The CDR3 contains 16 residues. From germline, CDR1 is SGDLS and CDR2 YYNGEE. CDR3 protein: CASSWTSGMSSYEQYF. CDR3 bases: TGTGCCAGCAGCTGGACTAGCGGGATGAGCTCCTACGAGCAGTACTTC.

V usage is TRBV25-1 and J usage is TRBJ2-3, with TRBD2 as a possible D gene (6 bases). V lost 7 bases and J 4 bases, leaving 12 bases between the germline ends. The CDR3 loop spans 13 amino acids. Germline-derived CDR1 and CDR2 are MGHDK and SYGVNS. The CDR3 DNA reads TGTGCCAGCAACTCGGGCGGGGCAGATACGCAGTATTTT. It encodes CASNSGGADTQYF.

This rearrangement joins TRBV5-6 to TRBJ2-2, with D perhaps TRBD1 (5 bases). This CDR3 comprises 15 residues. The V end was cut by 0 bases, the J end by 3 bases, with 9 bases between. The germline CDR1 and CDR2 sequences are SGHDT and YYEEEE. In DNA form, the CDR3 reads TGTGCCAGCAGCTTGGGGGGCCGGTACACCGGGGAGCTGTTTTTT. Residues: CASSLGGRYTGELFF.

This clonotype has just one count. V gene TRBV5-1 combines with J gene TRBJ2-1, with 13 nucleotides matching TRBD2. Unmatched junction bases numbered 8, after V lost 2 bases and J lost 0 bases. Germline values: CDR1 SGHRS, CDR2 YFSETQ. There are 19 residues in the CDR3. CDR3: CASSFTGTSGVSSYNEQFF. The CDR3 DNA reads as TGCGCCAGCAGCTTTACCGGGACTAGCGGGGTAAGCTCCTACAATGAGCAGTTCTTC.

There are a few counts of this clonotype. The chain carries TRBV14 and TRBJ2-4; D is uncertain. This CDR3 is built from 12 residues. V shed 5 bases and J shed 6 bases, with 8 bases lying between them. CDR1 is SGHDN and CDR2 is FVKESK in the germline V gene. CDR3 loop: CASSKSRNIQYF. The CDR3 region has the DNA TGTGCCAGCAGCAAGAGTAGAAACATTCAGTACTTC.

In its sample, this clonotype was seen a few times. The chain couples TRBV6-5 to TRBJ2-5; no definite D call. CDR1 and CDR2 (germline): MNHEY, SVGAGI. The CDR3 is 13 residues long. The germline V and J ends were trimmed by 1 base and 2 bases, with 5 bases remaining between them. DNA of the CDR3: TGTGCCAGCAGTTACTTGCGACAAGAGACCCAGTACTTC. Its protein is CASSYLRQETQYF.

There are many counts of this clonotype. V is TRBV5-1 and J is TRBJ2-3, with a tentative D call TRBD2 (5 bases). The V end was cut by 4 bases, the J end by 3 bases, with 12 bases between. Germline V gene sequence: CDR1 SGHRS, CDR2 YFSETQ. There are 14 residues in the CDR3. The CDR3 DNA reads TGCGCCAGCAGCCTCACCGGGATTACAGATACGCAGTATTTT. Translating it yields CASSLTGITDTQYF.

This clonotype was picked up many times. The junction and the germline gene differ at one end; a read error may be behind it. The chain has TRBV10-2 and TRBJ2-7; TRBD2 matches at 11 bases. The CDR3 runs to 13 residues. Germline loops: CDR1 WSHSY, CDR2 SAAADI. CDR3 sequence: CASRLAGRYEQYF. The DNA for the CDR3 is TGTGCCAGCAGACTAGCGGGACGCTACGAGCAGTACTTC.

This clonotype was seen ten or more times. The chain is built from TRBV2 and TRBJ1-4, with TRBD1 as a possible D gene (6 bases). CDR1 is SNHLY, CDR2 FYNNEI, per germline. The CDR3 has 14 amino acids. V shed 0 bases and J shed 10 bases, with 12 bases lying between them. CDR3 sequence (DNA): TGTGCCAGCAGTGAAGCCAGGGAAGGGGGAAAACTGTTTTTT. It translates to CASSEAREGGKLFF.